The clone carrying this T cell receptor (beta chain) showed up just a few times. Its antigen is unidentified. The sample is drawn from a study of tissue T cells after allogeneic stem cell transplantation. Germline V gives CDR1 SNHLY, CDR2 FYNNEI. V was clipped by 6 bases and J by 0 bases; unmatched bases: 2. This CDR3 is 15 amino acids long. General study findings and limits: Blood and spleen captured only part of the tissue TCR repertoire. Motif-based clustering found tissue-specific repertoire signatures shared across patients, though few clones were shared.

Sequencing of TCRbeta CDR3 at survey depth gave sequences and template counts. TCRdb keeps only in-frame clones here, not all; method: immunoSEQ multiplex PCR. The data contain about 6,000 clones, around two thirds of them singletons. The V call is TRBV2, the J call TRBJ2-1, with 10 bases matching TRBD2. Sequenced here: duodenum tissue, sampled at autopsy. This clonotype originated in a woman aged 18 to 55 with breast cancer. CDR3 DNA: TGTGCCAGCAGGGTAGCGGGAGGCTCCTACAATGAGCAGTTCTTC. As protein: CASRVAGGSYNEQFF. Combining the CDR3 with reference TRBV2 and TRBJ2-1 gives the whole variable domain EPEVTQTPSHQVTQMGQEVILRCVPISNHLYFYWYRQILGQKVEFLVSFYNNEISEKSEIFDDQFSVERPDGSNFTLKIRSTKLEDSAMYFCASRVAGGSYNEQFFGPGTRLTVL.